The rows below give T cell receptor beta chains drawn from one sample of a study of tumor-infiltrating lymphocytes in primary liver carcinoma. TCRdb independently ran MiXCR on the multiplex PCR reads; one entry per CDR3 protein. This sample carries about 120,000 distinct CDR3 sequences, approximately 68% of them seen once, and the ten largest clones take over 8%. The sequenced sample consisted of tumor-adjacent normal liver tissue. All receptors come from a woman in her sixties or seventies with primary liver carcinoma and hepatitis B virus infection. The CDR3 runs from the conserved cysteine through the conserved F or W. The order of the fields is D gene, clone size, CDR3 length, V gene, J gene, CDR3 DNA, CDR3 protein. A D gene is named only where the DNA matches it firmly. Rows give clone size only sometimes, using once, few, many, or a class for an expanded clone.

>NA|many|15|TRBV6-5|TRBJ1-1
TGTGCCAGCAGACGGTCGTCGGGGACGGGTACTGAAGCTTTCTTT
CASRRSSGTGTEAFF
>NA|NA|13|TRBV12-3/TRBV12-4|TRBJ2-7
TGTGACAGCAGCAAGGCGGACAGCTACGAGCAGTACTTC
CDSSKADSYEQYF
>NA|NA|17|TRBV4-1|TRBJ2-3
TGCGCCATCCTAGGTGGGGGAGACACAGGGTTTACAGATACGCAGTATTTT
CAILGGGDTGFTDTQYF
>TRBD2|few|17|TRBV28|TRBJ2-3
TGTGCCAGCACTCCGGGGACTAGCGGGACATTCACAGATACGCAGTATTTT
CASTPGTSGTFTDTQYF
>NA|many|14|TRBV30|TRBJ2-6
TGTGCCTGGAAACATTGGTCTGGGGCCAACGTCCTGACTTTC
CAWKHWSGANVLTF
>NA|few|13|TRBV4-1|TRBJ1-1
TGCACCAGTAGCCAAGAAGGACGGCGTGAAGCTTTCTTT
CTSSQEGRREAFF
>NA|few|15|TRBV7-3|TRBJ2-3
TGTGCCAGCAGCTTAACAGGGGGGTGGGGCGATACGCAGTATTTT
CASSLTGGWGDTQYF
>NA|many|15|TRBV5-4|TRBJ2-5
TGTGCCAGCAGCTTGGGTTCAGGCGGTCAAGAGACCCAGTACTTC
CASSLGSGGQETQYF
>TRBD2|once|17|TRBV11-3|TRBJ2-1
TGTGCCAGCATCTCGGGACTATCGGCTAACTTCTACAATCAGCAGTTCTTC
CASISGLSANFYNQQFF
>NA|once|12|TRBV11-2|TRBJ2-3
TGTGCCAGCAGCTCAATCGCAGTTACGCAGTATTTT
CASSSIAVTQYF
>NA|many|12|TRBV10-3|TRBJ2-2
TGTGCCATCAGCCAAGCCGCCGGGGAGCTGTTTTTT
CAISQAAGELFF
>NA|once|14|TRBV12-3/TRBV12-4|TRBJ2-7
TGTGCCTGCAGTTTAGGGCTAGGGGCCTACAAGCAGTACTTC
CACSLGLGAYKQYF
>TRBD2|NA|16|TRBV7-3|TRBJ2-2
TGTGCCAGCAGCTTAACTAGCGGGGCTAACACCGGGGAGCTGTTTTTT
CASSLTSGANTGELFF
>NA|NA|16|TRBV5-1|TRBJ2-7
TGCGCCAGCAGCTTGGCCAACAGGGTAGAGGGAAACGAGCAGTACTTC
CASSLANRVEGNEQYF
>TRBD1|once|17|TRBV7-9|TRBJ1-5
TGTGTCAGCAGCGCGGCGGACAGGGGAGGGAGCGATCAGCCCCAGCATTTT
CVSSAADRGGSDQPQHF
>NA|NA|13|TRBV28|TRBJ1-1
TGTGCCAGCAGTTTGGAGGACAAATCCGATGCTTTCTTT
CASSLEDKSDAFF
>NA|NA|16|TRBV29-1|TRBJ1-2
TGCAGCGTTGGAGGGGAGAGTTCGAGGGAAAACTATGGTTACACCTTC
CSVGGESSRENYGYTF
>NA|many|16|TRBV5-1|TRBJ2-7
TGCGCCAGCAGCTTGGGGGATAACAGGGTCTCCTACGAGCAGTACTTC
CASSLGDNRVSYEQYF
>TRBD1|NA|13|TRBV6-6|TRBJ1-2
TGTGCCGGCAGTTACGGGTTCGAGGGGGCAGGCACCTTC
CAGSYGFEGAGTF
>NA|NA|12|TRBV20-1|TRBJ1-1
TGCAGTGCTGGCCCTGGGGTCCCGGGAGCTTTCTTT
CSAGPGVPGAFF
>NA|few|17|TRBV7-9|TRBJ2-7
TGTGCCAGCAGCTCCCGACGGAGGTGGGAGACCTTCAACGAACAGTACTTC
CASSSRRRWETFNEQYF
>NA|NA|14|TRBV24-1|TRBJ2-2
TGTGCCACCAAGGAGACCGGGAACACCGGGGAGCTGTTTTTT
CATKETGNTGELFF
>NA|once|13|TRBV11-2|TRBJ2-7
TGTGCCAACAACTTCATGGGTAGGTACGAGCAGTACTTC
CANNFMGRYEQYF
>NA|NA|14|TRBV11-2|TRBJ1-2
TGTGCCAGTAGCTTAGAGTCTACTAACTATGGCTACGCCTTC
CASSLESTNYGYAF
>TRBD2|NA|19|TRBV7-9|TRBJ2-5
TGTGCCAGCAGCTGGCGACGCAATCGACTAGCGGGTGGTGGGGAGACCCAGTACTTC
CASSWRRNRLAGGGETQYF
>NA|NA|16|TRBV4-1|TRBJ1-2
TGCGCCAGCAGCCAAGATAAATGGACAGAATCGGGTGGCTACACCTTC
CASSQDKWTESGGYTF
>TRBD1|NA|13|TRBV10-3|TRBJ2-3
TGTACCATTAGTGAGTGGGACAGGGATACGCAGTATTTT
CTISEWDRDTQYF
>NA|NA|14|TRBV29-1|TRBJ2-7
TGCAGTGTTGTTATTGGAGTAGGGACCTACGAGCAGTACTTC
CSVVIGVGTYEQYF
>NA|once|15|TRBV11-2|TRBJ2-7
TGTGCCAGTAGCTTTAAAGCTACCACAGGCTACGAGATGTACTTC
CASSFKATTGYEMYF
>NA|NA|12|TRBV29-1|TRBJ2-7
TGTAGCGTTGGAGGACTCCGCTACGAGCAGTACTTC
CSVGGLRYEQYF
>NA|NA|14|TRBV10-2|TRBJ2-3
TGCGCCAGCCAGAGGTCTCGGGAAGCAGATACGCAGTATTTT
CASQRSREADTQYF
>TRBD1|NA|15|TRBV5-6|TRBJ2-1
TGTACAAGCAGCTTCGGGGACAGGGCCTACAATGAGCAGTTCTTC
CTSSFGDRAYNEQFF
>NA|NA|15|TRBV5-1|TRBJ2-2
TGCGCCAGCGGAATCACAGAGGGCTACACCTGGGAGCTGTTTTTT
CASGITEGYTWELFF
>NA|NA|17|TRBV11-2|TRBJ2-1
TGTGCTAGCTGCTTAGATCAACAGGGTATAGTCTACAATGAACAGTTCTTC
CASCLDQQGIVYNEQFF
>TRBD1|few|14|TRBV28|TRBJ2-1
TGTGCCAGCAGTTTGAACAGGGGGCTAAATGAGCAGTTCTTC
CASSLNRGLNEQFF
>TRBD2|NA|17|TRBV2|TRBJ2-3
TGTGCCAGCAGTGAACGGGGGAGGGCCTTCAGCACAGATACGCAGTATTTT
CASSERGRAFSTDTQYF
>NA|once|16|TRBV28|TRBJ2-3
TGTGCCAGCAGTCCCCCCCCGAGCGCCAGGGGAGGGACCCAGTATTTT
CASSPPPSARGGTQYF